These 28 T cell receptor beta chains originate from one sample sequenced in a study of blood T cell repertoires in COVID-19. Clones were read by immunoSEQ multiplex PCR, and TCRdb kept only the in-frame ones, dropping some. The sample records about 220,000 clones, around 83% being singletons. The specimen sequenced was peripheral blood. These TCRs come from an older woman with COVID-19, enrolled during active disease.

The gene calls are TRBV30 and TRBJ1-3; possible D gene TRBD1, 5 bases. Germline CDR1 reads GTSNPN; CDR2 reads SVGIG (reference sequence). This CDR3 is 13 amino acids long. V gave up 7 bases and J gave up 1 base, with 11 bases separating them. The chain's CDR3 is CAFQDKSGNTIYF. The DNA for the CDR3 is TGTGCCTTTCAGGACAAGTCTGGAAACACCATATATTTT.

This clone was seen a single time. The chain couples TRBV5-1 to TRBJ2-5, with D maybe TRBD2 (5 bases). Per germline, CDR1 SGHRS and CDR2 YFSETQ. Trimming pared 4 bases from V and 5 bases from J, leaving 12 bases between. CDR3 length equals 13 residues. CDR3 residues: CASSPGNAETQYF. The DNA for the CDR3 is TGCGCCAGCAGCCCCGGGAACGCGGAGACCCAGTACTTC. The entire variable domain, with the rest obtained from reference TRBV5-1 and TRBJ2-5, is as follows: KAGVTQTPRYLIKTRGQQVTLSCSPISGHRSVSWYQQTPGQGLQFLFEYFSETQRNKGNFPGRFSGRQFSNSRSEMNVSTLELGDSALYLCASSPGNAETQYFGPGTRLLVL.

The CDR3, as DNA: TGTGCCAGCAGCCATACTGAGACCAGGGTGGCCAAAAACATTCAGTACTTC. This encodes CASSHTETRVAKNIQYF. The chain links TRBV7-3 to TRBJ2-4; D is possibly TRBD1 (5 bases). The length of the CDR3 is 17 residues. The germline V gene encodes CDR1 SGHTA and CDR2 FQGTGA. Deletions cut 5 bases from V and 1 base from J, with 18 bases between.

The rearrangement links TRBV28 to TRBJ1-2; tentatively, D is TRBD1 (5 bases). Germline loops: CDR1 MDHEN, CDR2 SYDVKM. V was shortened by 5 bases and J by 2 bases, with 15 bases between the two germline ends. The CDR3 has 15 residues. This CDR3 is CASSPPSTGNYGYTF. For the CDR3, the DNA is TGTGCCAGCAGTCCTCCTTCAACAGGAAACTATGGCTACACCTTC.

This clone was counted once. The J gene is TRBJ2-4, the V gene TRBV19; D is unclear. V dropped 2 bases and J dropped 8 bases, with 4 bases sitting between them. The CDR3 runs 11 residues. Germline V gene sequence: CDR1 LNHDA, CDR2 SQIVND (reference sequence). The CDR3 loop is CASSISDIQYF. Here the CDR3 DNA reads TGTGCCAGTAGTATATCCGACATTCAGTACTTC. The entire variable domain, with the rest obtained from reference TRBV19 and TRBJ2-4, is as follows: DGGITQSPKYLFRKEGQNVTLSCEQNLNHDAMYWYRQDPGQGLRLIYYSQIVNDFQKGDIAEGYSVSREKKESFPLTVTSAQKNPTAFYLCASSISDIQYFGAGTRLSVL.

This chain joins TRBV5-1 and TRBJ2-3; 8 bases align to TRBD2. The V and J ends lost 6 bases and 2 bases, in that order; junction bases with no gene match: 5. The CDR3 spans 14 residues. CDR1 is SGHRS, CDR2 YFSETQ, per germline. DNA for the CDR3: TGCGCCAGCAAGGCGGGAGGTATCACAGATACGCAGTATTTT. Amino acids: CASKAGGITDTQYF.

Here the CDR3 DNA reads TGTGCCACCAGCAGGGAGAAACAGGGGGCCAGCAATCAGCCCCAGCATTTT. This sequence encodes CATSREKQGASNQPQHF. The rearrangement joins TRBV15 to TRBJ1-5, with 9 bases aligning to TRBD1. The V segment lost 3 bases and the J segment 1 base; nucleotides outside the gene matches: 7. CDR3 length: 17 residues. The germline gives CDR1 LNHNV, CDR2 YYDKDF (reference sequence). The full variable domain, its missing parts supplied by reference TRBV15 and TRBJ1-5, is DAMVIQNPRYQVTQFGKPVTLSCSQTLNHNVMYWYQQKSSQAPKLLFHYYDKDFNNEADTPDNFQSRRPNTSFCFLDIRSPGLGDTAMYLCATSREKQGASNQPQHFGDGTRLSIL.

V is TRBV4-1 and J is TRBJ1-3, with D perhaps matching TRBD1 (6 bases). Germline CDR1 is MGHRA and CDR2 is YSYEKL. The CDR3 runs 17 residues. Trimming removed 0 bases at V and 0 bases at J, with 12 bases between. CDR3 sequence reads: CASSQDLGGYSGNTIYF. The CDR3 bases are TGCGCCAGCAGCCAAGATCTTGGGGGCTACTCTGGAAACACCATATATTTT.

Only one count was recorded for this clone. The chain recombines TRBV4-3 with TRBJ2-7; 8 nucleotides line up with TRBD2. Germline values: CDR1 LGHNA, CDR2 YSLEER. Losses at the gene ends were 0 bases for V and 2 bases for J; bases not matched to a gene: 12. The CDR3 loop spans 18 amino acids. CDR3 bases: TGCGCCAGCAGCCAAGACTTAGCGGGACGGCGTATTCCCTACGAGCAGTACTTC. This gives the protein CASSQDLAGRRIPYEQYF.

The chain recombines TRBV28 with TRBJ2-7; no clear D gene. There are 11 residues in the CDR3. Trimming left V 8 bases short and J 1 base short, with 6 bases between. Germline V gene sequence: CDR1 MDHEN, CDR2 SYDVKM. CDR3 sequence reads: CASAHSYEQYF. CDR3 DNA sequence: TGTGCCAGCGCGCATTCCTACGAGCAGTACTTC. The full variable domain, completed using reference TRBV28 and TRBJ2-7, is DVKVTQSSRYLVKRTGEKVFLECVQDMDHENMFWYRQDPGLGLRLIYFSYDVKMKEKGDIPEGYSVSREKKERFSLILESASTNQTSMYLCASAHSYEQYFGPGTRLTVT.

This sequence joins TRBV18 and TRBJ1-1; TRBD1 is a possible D gene (6 bases). CDR3 size: 16 residues. Trimming took 2 bases from V and 6 from J, leaving 19 bases between them. The germline V gene encodes CDR1 KGHSH and CDR2 LQKENI. The CDR3 loop is CASSPTGTSGGAEAFF. For the CDR3, the DNA is TGTGCCAGCTCACCAACCGGGACATCCGGAGGCGCTGAAGCTTTCTTT.

CDR3 nucleotides: TGCGCCAGCAGCTTGGCCCTAGGACAGGGGGTTCACGAGCAGTACTTC. Residues: CASSLALGQGVHEQYF. The rearrangement links TRBV5-1 to TRBJ2-7; TRBD1 matches 10 bases. Looked up from germline, CDR1 is SGHRS and CDR2 is YFSETQ. The CDR3 consists of 16 residues. V gave up 0 bases and J gave up 5 bases; unmatched junction bases: 8.

This clone has only a few counts. The chain couples TRBV7-6 to TRBJ2-3; D uncertain. The CDR3 length is 12 residues. The V end was cut by 5 bases, the J end by 6 bases, with 9 bases between. The germline V gene has CDR1 SGHVS and CDR2 FNYEAQ. CDR3 protein: CASSPVGDTQYF. CDR3 sequence (DNA): TGTGCCAGCAGCCCGGTCGGGGATACGCAGTATTTT.

The chain is built from TRBV5-5 and TRBJ2-3; D might be TRBD1 (6 bases). The CDR3 runs to 17 residues. The germline CDR1 and CDR2 sequences are SGHKS and YYEKEE (reference sequence). The V end lost 2 bases, the J end lost 0 bases, and 16 bases lay between the germline ends. This chain's CDR3 is CASSFFQRDTSTDTQYF. The CDR3 coding sequence is TGTGCCAGCAGCTTTTTCCAACGGGACACTAGCACAGATACGCAGTATTTT.

This clone was seen once. V is TRBV5-4 and J is TRBJ2-4, with TRBD2 matching over 11 bases. Germline V gene sequence: CDR1 SGHNT, CDR2 YYREEE (reference sequence). The CDR3 covers 19 residues. Trimming took 0 bases from V and 0 from J; bases not matched to a gene: 8. This chain's CDR3 is CASSLVLAGGGIAKNIQYF. The CDR3 DNA is TGTGCCAGCAGCTTGGTCCTAGCGGGAGGCGGTATAGCCAAAAACATTCAGTACTTC.

Only one count was recorded for this clone. The chain is built from TRBV28 and TRBJ1-6, with D possibly being TRBD1 (5 bases). CDR3 size: 14 residues. Per germline, CDR1 MDHEN and CDR2 SYDVKM. V lost 3 bases and J lost 14, with 17 bases in between. The CDR3 DNA follows: TGTGCCAGCAGTTTGCCCCCACCAGGGAAAACCCTCCACTTT. It codes for CASSLPPPGKTLHF.

The chain is built from TRBV19 and TRBJ2-1; D perhaps matches TRBD2 (7 bases). The V end lost 6 bases, the J end lost 0 bases, and 18 bases lay between the germline ends. CDR3 size: 17 residues. Germline CDR1 is LNHDA and CDR2 is SQIVND (reference sequence). The CDR3 is CASRPQGGGSSYNEQFF. CDR3 coding DNA: TGTGCCAGTAGACCCCAGGGAGGGGGGAGCTCCTACAATGAGCAGTTCTTC. Looking up the rest from reference TRBV19 and TRBJ2-1 gives the full variable domain: DGGITQSPKYLFRKEGQNVTLSCEQNLNHDAMYWYRQDPGQGLRLIYYSQIVNDFQKGDIAEGYSVSREKKESFPLTVTSAQKNPTAFYLCASRPQGGGSSYNEQFFGPGTRLTVL.

The gene calls are TRBV11-2 and TRBJ2-1; TRBD2 agrees at 8 bases. Germline-derived CDR1 and CDR2 are SGHAT and FQNNGV. The CDR3 consists of 16 residues. The J segment lost 9 bases and the V segment lost 0 bases, leaving 10 bases of the junction unmatched. The CDR3 nucleotides are TGTGCCAGCAGCTTAGATTGGCGGGAGGTACAGGGTGAGCAGTTCTTC. Translating gives CASSLDWREVQGEQFF.

The chain is built from TRBV7-2 and TRBJ1-2; D is possibly TRBD1 (6 bases). The CDR3 runs 16 residues. Deletions cut 4 bases from V and 2 bases from J, with 17 bases between. Per germline, CDR1 SGHTA and CDR2 FQGNSA. Written as DNA, the CDR3 is TGTGCCAGCAGCTCGGGAGGACGACAGGTCAACTATGGCTACACCTTC. This encodes CASSSGGRQVNYGYTF.

The chain couples TRBV6-5 to TRBJ2-7, with 7 bases that match TRBD2. CDR1 is MNHEY, CDR2 SVGAGI, per germline. Trimming removed 6 bases from V and 5 bases from J; junction bases left unmatched: 10. This CDR3 is built from 14 residues. CDR3: CASRDGGLVNEQYF. CDR3 bases: TGTGCCAGCAGAGACGGTGGACTAGTAAACGAGCAGTACTTC.

This sequence joins TRBV6-5 and TRBJ1-1; 10 bases line up with TRBD1. The CDR3 is 14 amino acids. With V trimmed by 6 bases and J by 4 bases, 5 bases remained unmatched. Germline lookup yields CDR1 MNHEY and CDR2 SVGAGI. In DNA, the CDR3 is TGTGCCAGCAGAGGACAGGGGGGGGGCACTGAAGCTTTCTTT. Its protein is CASRGQGGGTEAFF.

This clone was seen only a few times. The gene calls are TRBV19 and TRBJ2-1, with D possibly matching TRBD2 (5 bases). This CDR3 has 12 residues. V was cut by 3 bases and J by 15 bases, with 15 bases left in between. Germline assignment: CDR1 LNHDA and CDR2 SQIVND (reference sequence). CDR3 sequence: CASSIPSGGGFF. The CDR3 DNA sequence: TGTGCCAGTAGTATCCCCTCAGGTGGAGGGTTCTTC.

The V gene is TRBV30, the J gene TRBJ1-4, with TRBD1 matching over 9 bases. The CDR3 length is 15 residues. J was trimmed by 7 bases and V by 3 bases; bases with no gene match: 9. Germline V gene lookup returns CDR1 GTSNPN and CDR2 SVGIG (reference sequence). CDR3 sequence: CAWSAQGAFVEKLFF. The DNA for the CDR3 is TGTGCCTGGAGCGCACAGGGGGCATTCGTTGAAAAACTGTTTTTT.

This chain joins TRBV6-2 or TRBV6-3 and TRBJ2-1, with 10 bases aligning to TRBD2. CDR1 MNHEY and CDR2 SVGEGT come from the germline V gene. The V gene end was trimmed by 4 bases and the J gene end by 8 bases; junction bases not matched to a gene: 2. This CDR3 has 13 amino acids. The CDR3 spells CASSSGLADEQFF. The CDR3 DNA sequence: TGTGCCAGCAGTTCCGGACTAGCGGATGAGCAGTTCTTC.

The V and J genes are TRBV19 and TRBJ2-3; D unresolved. Germline V lookup: CDR1 LNHDA, CDR2 SQIVND (reference sequence). Trimming cost V 2 bases and J 3 bases, with 12 bases left between them. CDR3 size: 15 residues. This chain's CDR3 is CASSIQKRKTDTQYF. DNA for the CDR3: TGTGCCAGTAGTATACAGAAGCGTAAGACAGATACGCAGTATTTT. Together with reference TRBV19 and TRBJ2-3, the CDR3 gives the full variable domain: DGGITQSPKYLFRKEGQNVTLSCEQNLNHDAMYWYRQDPGQGLRLIYYSQIVNDFQKGDIAEGYSVSREKKESFPLTVTSAQKNPTAFYLCASSIQKRKTDTQYFGPGTRLTVL.

V is TRBV7-2 and J is TRBJ1-5; D perhaps matches TRBD1 (5 bases). V dropped 6 bases and J dropped 2 bases, with 11 bases sitting between them. The CDR3 covers 14 residues. Germline V gene sequence: CDR1 SGHTA, CDR2 FQGNSA. As DNA, the CDR3 is TGTGCCAGCAGAGTCGGGGGGGGCAATCAGCCCCAGCATTTT. This gives the protein CASRVGGGNQPQHF.

The chain carries TRBV2 and TRBJ1-5; D gene uncertain. CDR3 length: 13 residues. Trimming removed 4 bases at V and 5 bases at J, with 9 bases between. Germline CDR1 reads SNHLY; CDR2 reads FYNNEI. CDR3 nucleotide sequence: TGTGCCAGCAGTGGGGAGGGTGATCAGCCCCAGCATTTT. This encodes CASSGEGDQPQHF.

In its sample, this clone was seen a few times. The chain recombines TRBV14 with TRBJ2-1, with D possibly TRBD1 on 5 matching bases. The germline V gene has CDR1 SGHDN and CDR2 FVKESK. With 8 bases removed from V and 2 bases from J, the gap between germline ends came to 13 bases. The CDR3 contains 14 residues. The CDR3 region is CASGALSAYNEQFF. The CDR3 DNA follows: TGTGCCAGCGGGGCGTTGAGCGCCTACAATGAGCAGTTCTTC.